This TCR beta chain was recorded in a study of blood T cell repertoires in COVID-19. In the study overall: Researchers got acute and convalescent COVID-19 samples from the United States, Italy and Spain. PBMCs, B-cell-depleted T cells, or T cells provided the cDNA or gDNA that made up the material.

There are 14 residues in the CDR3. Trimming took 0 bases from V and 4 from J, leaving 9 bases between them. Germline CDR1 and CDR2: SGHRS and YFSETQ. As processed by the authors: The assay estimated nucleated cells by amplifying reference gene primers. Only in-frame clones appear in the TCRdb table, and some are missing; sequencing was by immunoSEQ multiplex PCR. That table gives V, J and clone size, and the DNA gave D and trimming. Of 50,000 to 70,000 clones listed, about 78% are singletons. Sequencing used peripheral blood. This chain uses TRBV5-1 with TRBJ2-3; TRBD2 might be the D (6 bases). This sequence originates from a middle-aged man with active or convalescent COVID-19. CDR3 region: CASSLGLDADTQYF. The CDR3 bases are TGCGCCAGCAGCTTGGGACTAGATGCAGATACGCAGTATTTT. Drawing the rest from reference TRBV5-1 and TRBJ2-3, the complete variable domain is KAGVTQTPRYLIKTRGQQVTLSCSPISGHRSVSWYQQTPGQGLQFLFEYFSETQRNKGNFPGRFSGRQFSNSRSEMNVSTLELGDSALYLCASSLGLDADTQYFGPGTRLTVL.